This TCR beta chain was captured by sequencing in a study of T cells in Graves' hyperthyroidism and ophthalmopathy. Study-wide findings and caveats: Most clonotypes expanded in thyroid above 0.001 were likewise present in blood. The model made its ophthalmopathy prediction, and onset followed a median around 6.5 months later. A 13 V-J signature model discriminated ophthalmopathy versus stable hyperthyroidism.

V dropped 4 bases and J dropped 4; count of bases not matched to a gene: 4. The CDR3 is 14 amino acids. The germline V gene encodes CDR1 SQVTM and CDR2 ANQGSEA. There are many counts of this clonotype. Antigen specificity is unknown. RNA transcripts yielded amplified TCR beta CDR3 regions. HTBI primers were used for first-round RT-PCR of the TCR CDR3. Using its own MiXCR run on the multiplex PCR reads, TCRdb lists one record per CDR3 protein. This sample carries fewer than 750,000 distinct CDR3 sequences, 46% of them seen once, and the ten largest clones take around 7.7%. This sequence was found in a woman under 30 with Graves' hyperthyroidism. The J gene is TRBJ2-3, the V gene TRBV29-1; 11 nucleotides line up with TRBD2. The specimen was peripheral blood or thyroid tissue (not recorded which). The CDR3 DNA sequence: TGCAGCGTTGGAGGGACTAGCGGACCAGATACGCAGTATTTT. This translates into CSVGGTSGPDTQYF.